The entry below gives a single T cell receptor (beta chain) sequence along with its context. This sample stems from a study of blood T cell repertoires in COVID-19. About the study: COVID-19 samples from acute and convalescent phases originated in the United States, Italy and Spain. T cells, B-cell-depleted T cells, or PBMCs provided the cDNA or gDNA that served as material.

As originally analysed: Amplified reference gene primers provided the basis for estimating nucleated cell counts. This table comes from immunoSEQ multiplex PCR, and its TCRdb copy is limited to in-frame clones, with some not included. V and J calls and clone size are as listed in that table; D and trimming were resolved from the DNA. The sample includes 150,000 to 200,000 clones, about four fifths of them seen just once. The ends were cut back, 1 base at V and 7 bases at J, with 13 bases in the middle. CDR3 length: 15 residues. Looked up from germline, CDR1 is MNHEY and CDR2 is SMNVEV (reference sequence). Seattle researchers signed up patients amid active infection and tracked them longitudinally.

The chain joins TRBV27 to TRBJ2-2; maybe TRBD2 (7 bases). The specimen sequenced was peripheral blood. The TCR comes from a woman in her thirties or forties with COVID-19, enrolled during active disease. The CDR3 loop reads CASSLLGGGVGELFF. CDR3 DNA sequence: TGTGCCAGCAGTTTATTGGGGGGGGGCGTCGGGGAGCTGTTTTTT.